Listed here are 22 T cell receptor beta chains from one sample, sequenced in a study of blood T cell repertoires in COVID-19. Clones were sequenced by immunoSEQ multiplex PCR, and TCRdb holds only the in-frame ones, with some missing. In the table there are some 96,000 clones, 80% to 90% of which are singletons. Specimen: peripheral blood. The source is a human donor in a cohort sampled during active COVID-19.

The CDR3 DNA reads TGTGCCAGCAAATGGGGGGACGGGAGTCAGCCCCAGCATTTT. Translation gives CASKWGDGSQPQHF. V and J are TRBV28 and TRBJ1-5; TRBD1 might be the D (5 bases). The CDR3 spans 14 residues. V lost 7 bases and J lost 6, with 16 bases in between. The V gene's germline CDR1 is MDHEN and CDR2 SYDVKM. Full variable domain (rest looked up from reference TRBV28 and TRBJ1-5): DVKVTQSSRYLVKRTGEKVFLECVQDMDHENMFWYRQDPGLGLRLIYFSYDVKMKEKGDIPEGYSVSREKKERFSLILESASTNQTSMYLCASKWGDGSQPQHFGDGTRLSIL.

This clone came up once. One end of the junction varies from germline; a read error may be responsible. The rearrangement joins TRBV11-3 to TRBJ2-1; the match to TRBD2 covers 11 bases. In germline, CDR1 is SGHNT, CDR2 YENEEA. This CDR3 has 14 residues. This CDR3 is CASSLETSGDEQFF. The DNA of the CDR3 is TGTGCCAGCAGTTTAGAGACTAGCGGGGATGAGCAGTTCTTC. Drawing the rest from reference TRBV11-3 and TRBJ2-1, the complete variable domain is EAGVVQSPRYKIIEKKQPVAFWCNPISGHNTLYWYLQNLGQGPELLIRYENEEAVDDSQLPKDRFSAERLKGVDSTLKIQPAELGDSAVYLCASSLETSGDEQFFGPGTRLTVL.

The chain has TRBV27 and TRBJ2-7; D is unresolved. The germline V gene has CDR1 MNHEY and CDR2 SMNVEV (reference sequence). The CDR3 is made up of 12 amino acids. The germline V and J ends were trimmed by 6 bases and 0 bases, with 6 bases remaining between them. This CDR3 is CASRRSSYEQYF. CDR3 sequence (DNA): TGTGCCAGCAGACGGAGCTCCTACGAGCAGTACTTC.

The chain has TRBV28 and TRBJ2-4; 7 nucleotides line up with TRBD2. Germline V gene data show CDR1 as MDHEN and CDR2 as SYDVKM. After removal of 4 bases from V and 15 bases from J, the junction contained 12 bases not matched to a gene. This CDR3 is built from 13 residues. In DNA form, the CDR3 reads TGTGCCAGCAGTTCCTCCGGGACTATCGCTTGGTACTTC. This codes for CASSSSGTIAWYF. The variable domain in full, with the rest retrieved from reference TRBV28 and TRBJ2-4, is DVKVTQSSRYLVKRTGEKVFLECVQDMDHENMFWYRQDPGLGLRLIYFSYDVKMKEKGDIPEGYSVSREKKERFSLILESASTNQTSMYLCASSSSGTIAWYFGAGTRLSVL.

Of note for this clone: This CDR3 is also generated by other DNA sequences in the sample. The chain links TRBV28 to TRBJ1-3; D is ambiguous. CDR3 length: 14 amino acids. V lost 4 bases to trimming and J lost 0 bases, with 7 bases between them. Germline V gene data show CDR1 as MDHEN and CDR2 as SYDVKM. CDR3 nucleotides: TGTGCCAGCAGTTCCCCGGGCTCTGGAAACACCATATATTTT. Translating it yields CASSSPGSGNTIYF. Combining the CDR3 with reference TRBV28 and TRBJ1-3 gives the whole variable domain DVKVTQSSRYLVKRTGEKVFLECVQDMDHENMFWYRQDPGLGLRLIYFSYDVKMKEKGDIPEGYSVSREKKERFSLILESASTNQTSMYLCASSSPGSGNTIYFGEGSWLTVV.

The chain links TRBV7-8 to TRBJ2-7, with D possibly TRBD2 on 6 matching bases. Germline V lookup: CDR1 SGHVS, CDR2 FQNEAQ. Trimming shortened V by 1 base and J by 7 bases, and 11 bases separated the two germline ends. The CDR3 runs 13 residues. The CDR3 nucleotides are TGTGCCAGCAGCTTAGTGGGGGGTGGTGAGCAGTACTTC. Its protein product is CASSLVGGGEQYF.

DNA of the CDR3: TGTGCCAGCAACCAAAGGGGGCGGTGGACTGAAGCTTTCTTT. This gives the protein CASNQRGRWTEAFF. V usage is TRBV6-5 and J usage is TRBJ1-1, with TRBD1 matching over 7 bases. CDR1 and CDR2 (germline): MNHEY, SVGAGI. This CDR3 contains 14 residues. After removal of 7 bases from V and 5 bases from J, the junction contained 10 bases not matched to a gene.

V is TRBV6-5 and J is TRBJ1-2; tentative D call: TRBD1 (6 bases). Looked up from germline, CDR1 is MNHEY and CDR2 is SVGAGI. This CDR3 comprises 13 residues. V lost 7 bases and J lost 7, with 16 bases in between. The CDR3 DNA sequence: TGTGCCAGCACCGATGGGGGGGCGCTTGGCTACACCTTC. Translation gives CASTDGGALGYTF.

This clone was seen once. The junction departs from the called germline gene at one end, perhaps through a read error. Other DNA sequences in this specimen translate into the identical CDR3. This chain links TRBV5-4 with TRBJ2-7; tentative D call: TRBD1 (5 bases). The CDR3 sequence is 15 residues long. CDR1 SGHNT and CDR2 YYREEE come from the germline V gene (reference sequence). CDR3 sequence reads: CASSVATVGDNEQYF. The CDR3, as DNA: TGTGCCAGCAGCGTGGCCACCGTAGGGGATAATGAGCAATACTTC. The entire variable domain, with the rest obtained from reference TRBV5-4 and TRBJ2-7, is as follows: ETGVTQSPTHLIKTRGQQVTLRCSSQSGHNTVSWYQQALGQGPQFIFQYYREEENGRGNFPPRFSGLQFPNYSSELNVNALELDDSALYLCASSVATVGDNEQYFGPGTRLTVT.

This chain links TRBV12-3 or TRBV12-4 with TRBJ1-1; D call uncertain. This CDR3 has 12 residues. The ends were cut back, 7 bases at V and 5 bases at J, with 11 bases in the middle. The CDR3 sequence is CASTRRGTEAFF. In DNA form, the CDR3 reads TGTGCCAGCACCAGGAGAGGGACTGAAGCTTTCTTT.

This clone appeared once. V and J are TRBV28 and TRBJ2-3; 7 positions agree with TRBD2. Germline lookup yields CDR1 MDHEN and CDR2 SYDVKM. V lost 3 bases and J lost 7; bases outside the gene matches: 10. This CDR3 comprises 15 residues. DNA for the CDR3: TGTGCCAGCAGTTTGGTCGAGGGAGGGCCACATACGCAGTATTTT. Translation: CASSLVEGGPHTQYF.

The chain couples TRBV3-1 (or the pseudogene TRBV3-2) to TRBJ2-5; perhaps TRBD1 as D (6 bases). Germline CDR1 is LGHDT and CDR2 is YNNKEL (reference sequence). V shed 4 bases and J shed 2 bases, with 11 bases lying between them. The CDR3 runs to 14 residues. The CDR3 loop reads CASSPGTIQETQYF. Here the CDR3 DNA reads TGTGCCAGCAGCCCCGGGACAATTCAAGAGACCCAGTACTTC.

A single count supports this clone. The genes are TRBV28 and TRBJ2-3; tentatively, D is TRBD1 (6 bases). The V gene's germline CDR1 is MDHEN and CDR2 SYDVKM. Trimming left V 0 bases short and J 1 base short, with 11 bases between. This CDR3 is built from 16 residues. The CDR3 nucleotides read TGTGCCAGCAGTTTATGGGACAGAAGCCGCACAGATACGCAGTATTTT. The encoded protein is CASSLWDRSRTDTQYF.

This chain uses TRBV7-9 with TRBJ2-7; 13 positions match TRBD2. The CDR3 covers 16 residues. V trimming: 5 bases; J trimming: 5 bases; junction bases outside the gene matches: 9. Per germline, CDR1 SEHNR and CDR2 FQNEAQ (reference sequence). The DNA for the CDR3 is TGTGCCAGCAGCCCAGGACTAGCGGGAGCGGGCGACGAGCAGTACTTC. As protein: CASSPGLAGAGDEQYF.

The rearrangement uses TRBV19 and TRBJ1-3, with TRBD1 identical over 8 bases. The germline V gene encodes CDR1 LNHDA and CDR2 SQIVND (reference sequence). Germline trimming cut 6 bases from V and 2 bases from J; bases unmatched to any gene: 3. CDR3 length: 14 residues. As DNA, the CDR3 is TGTGCCAGTAGAAAACAGGGGGCTGGAAACACCATATATTTT. Protein product: CASRKQGAGNTIYF. The complete variable domain, with remaining parts taken from reference TRBV19 and TRBJ1-3, reads DGGITQSPKYLFRKEGQNVTLSCEQNLNHDAMYWYRQDPGQGLRLIYYSQIVNDFQKGDIAEGYSVSREKKESFPLTVTSAQKNPTAFYLCASRKQGAGNTIYFGEGSWLTVV.

The CDR3 region has the DNA TGTGCCAGTAGTTCAGGGACATTGGTGAATTCACCCCTCCACTTT. This encodes CASSSGTLVNSPLHF. The chain carries TRBV19 and TRBJ1-6, with D tentatively TRBD1 (6 bases). This CDR3 comprises 15 residues. Germline V gene data show CDR1 as LNHDA and CDR2 as SQIVND (reference sequence). V was cut by 5 bases and J by 7 bases, with 15 bases left in between.

This chain connects TRBV6-2 or TRBV6-3 to TRBJ1-1, with a possible D match to TRBD1 (5 bases). This CDR3 spans 14 amino acids. Germline loops: CDR1 MNHEY, CDR2 SVGEGT. Trimming shortened V by 2 bases and J by 3 bases, and 10 bases separated the two germline ends. The CDR3 nucleotides are TGTGCCAGCAGTTACGGGGGGGGTTACACTGAAGCTTTCTTT. This encodes CASSYGGGYTEAFF.

The rearrangement uses TRBV23-1 and TRBJ2-7, with 9 bases fitting TRBD1. TRBV23-1 is an open reading frame, and its role is uncertain. CDR3 length: 15 amino acids. The V segment lost 8 bases and the J segment 5 bases; nucleotides outside the gene matches: 13. The DNA for the CDR3 is TGCGCCAGCCCACCGCGGGGACAGGGCGTCCACGAGCAGTACTTC. Translating it yields CASPPRGQGVHEQYF.

V gene TRBV12-3 or TRBV12-4 combines with J gene TRBJ1-1; D unclear. This CDR3 is 12 amino acids long. V was clipped by 4 bases and J by 3 bases, with 6 bases between them. This CDR3 reads CASSWADTEAFF. The CDR3 DNA reads as TGTGCCAGCAGTTGGGCAGACACTGAAGCTTTCTTT.

The gene calls are TRBV4-1 and TRBJ1-2, with D possibly matching TRBD1 (6 bases). V was trimmed by 4 bases and J by 4 bases, leaving 13 bases between them. The CDR3 spans 14 residues. Germline V gives CDR1 MGHRA, CDR2 YSYEKL. The CDR3 coding sequence is TGCGCCAGCAGCCGCGTCCGGGACACCTATGGCTACACCTTC. Translated: CASSRVRDTYGYTF.

This chain links TRBV7-2 with TRBJ2-7; 8 nucleotides agree with TRBD2. The junction had 3 bases not matched to a gene; V was cut back by 0 bases and J by 5 bases. Germline V gene data show CDR1 as SGHTA and CDR2 as FQGNSA. The CDR3 totals 14 residues. Here the CDR3 reads CASSLAAGANEQYF. The CDR3 DNA follows: TGTGCCAGCAGCTTAGCAGCGGGAGCCAACGAGCAGTACTTC.

This chain uses TRBV5-4 with TRBJ2-1; 8 nucleotides align to TRBD2. Germline trimming cut 1 base from V and 4 bases from J; bases unmatched to any gene: 4. Germline CDR1 and CDR2: SGHNT and YYREEE (reference sequence). The CDR3 runs to 15 residues. As DNA, the CDR3 is TGTGCCAGCAGCTTGACTAGCGGACCATACAATGAGCAGTTCTTC. As protein: CASSLTSGPYNEQFF.